The 14 T cell receptor beta chains presented below share a single source sample, sequenced in a study of blood T cell repertoires in COVID-19. The method was immunoSEQ multiplex PCR; TCRdb's version includes in-frame clones alone and lacks a portion of them. The table lists tens of thousands of clones, about 86% of them singletons. The sample taken for sequencing was peripheral blood. Every receptor here comes from a man aged 55 to 70 with acute or convalescent COVID-19.

The gene calls are TRBV20-1 and TRBJ2-7, with 9 nucleotides matching TRBD1. The CDR3 runs to 15 residues. The V segment lost 3 bases and the J segment 5 bases; nucleotides outside the gene matches: 11. CDR1 is DFQATT, CDR2 SNEGSKA, per germline (reference sequence). The CDR3 is CSASDVLGQGHEQYF. In DNA form, the CDR3 reads TGCAGTGCTAGTGATGTGTTGGGACAGGGACACGAGCAGTACTTC.

CDR3 nucleotide sequence: TGTGCCAGCAGCCTGGACATCTACGAGCAGTACTTC. Encoded protein: CASSLDIYEQYF. The V call is TRBV5-6, the J call TRBJ2-7; maybe TRBD1 (5 bases). Trimming removed 4 bases from V and 3 bases from J, with 8 bases in between. The CDR3 covers 12 residues. Germline-derived CDR1 and CDR2 are SGHDT and YYEEEE.

Written as DNA, the CDR3 is TGTGCCAGCCAAAGGGCCCAGGGATACACTGAAGCTTTCTTT. Protein: CASQRAQGYTEAFF. The chain is built from TRBV7-9 and TRBJ1-1; D is perhaps TRBD1 (5 bases). Germline V gene lookup returns CDR1 SEHNR and CDR2 FQNEAQ (reference sequence). V was clipped by 8 bases and J by 3 bases, with 16 bases between them. The CDR3 runs to 14 residues.

This chain connects TRBV3-1 (or the pseudogene TRBV3-2) to TRBJ2-5, with TRBD2 matching 11 bases. This CDR3 spans 15 amino acids. Germline values: CDR1 LGHDT, CDR2 YNNKEL (reference sequence). Losses at the gene ends were 3 bases for V and 5 bases for J; bases not matched to a gene: 5. The CDR3 DNA is TGTGCCAGCAGCCACCTAGCGGGAGGTCGGGAGACCCAGTACTTC. Amino acid sequence: CASSHLAGGRETQYF.

The chain carries TRBV29-1 and TRBJ1-4; D perhaps matches TRBD1 (6 bases). Germline V gives CDR1 SQVTM, CDR2 ANQGSEA. The V end was cut by 4 bases, the J end by 12 bases, with 21 bases between. This CDR3 comprises 14 residues. The DNA of the CDR3 is TGCAGCGTTGCCAAGGTGGGACATCTGGGAGAACTGTTTTTT. This codes for CSVAKVGHLGELFF. Together with reference TRBV29-1 and TRBJ1-4, the CDR3 gives the full variable domain: SAVISQKPSRDICQRGTSLTIQCQVDSQVTMMFWYRQQPGQSLTLIATANQGSEATYESGFVIDKFPISRPNLTFSTLTVSNMSPEDSSIYLCSVAKVGHLGELFFGSGTQLSVL.

The chain carries TRBV19 and TRBJ1-2; TRBD1 aligns across 7 bases. Germline assignment: CDR1 LNHDA and CDR2 SQIVND (reference sequence). The CDR3 has 15 residues. Trimming took 6 bases from V and 3 from J; bases not matched to a gene: 10. The CDR3 region is CASRGLRGQDYGYTF. CDR3 nucleotides: TGTGCCAGTAGAGGATTGAGGGGGCAGGACTATGGCTACACCTTC.

The chain couples TRBV15 to TRBJ1-4; TRBD1 matches 9 bases. The CDR3 extends over 20 amino acids. In germline, CDR1 is LNHNV, CDR2 YYDKDF (reference sequence). V gave up 4 bases and J gave up 5 bases; unmatched junction bases: 20. CDR3 protein: CATSTPGQGPILKSNEKLFF. The DNA of the CDR3 is TGTGCCACCAGCACCCCGGGACAGGGTCCAATATTGAAATCCAATGAAAAACTGTTTTTT.

This rearrangement joins TRBV24-1 to TRBJ2-1, with no clear D. Germline V gene data show CDR1 as KGHDR and CDR2 as SFDVKD. Deletions cut 4 bases from V and 10 bases from J, with 7 bases between. The CDR3 is made up of 11 amino acids. The CDR3 protein is CATSDPIEQFF. CDR3 sequence (DNA): TGTGCCACCAGTGACCCCATCGAGCAGTTCTTC.

The chain couples TRBV5-6 to TRBJ2-1, with D tentatively TRBD2 (6 bases). Germline values: CDR1 SGHDT, CDR2 YYEEEE. V was cut by 2 bases and J by 5 bases, with 8 bases left in between. The CDR3 is made up of 13 amino acids. In DNA form, the CDR3 reads TGTGCCAGCAGCTTTGGAGGGAACAATGAGCAGTTCTTC. The encoded protein is CASSFGGNNEQFF.

The gene calls are TRBV5-8 and TRBJ2-5; TRBD2 aligns across 7 bases. The CDR3 spans 15 residues. In germline, CDR1 is SGHTS, CDR2 YDEGEE. V lost 2 bases to trimming and J lost 2 bases; unmatched junction nucleotides: 6. In DNA, the CDR3 is TGTGCCAGCAGCTTCAGCCTAGCGGAACAAGAGACCCAGTACTTC. Protein: CASSFSLAEQETQYF.

The chain combines TRBV7-2 with TRBJ2-6, with D unresolved. V was shortened by 4 bases and J by 0 bases, with 10 bases between the two germline ends. The CDR3 spans 16 residues. Per germline, CDR1 SGHTA and CDR2 FQGNSA. This CDR3 is CASSSQVGSGANVLTF. The CDR3 bases are TGTGCCAGCAGCTCCCAGGTGGGCTCTGGGGCCAACGTCCTGACTTTC.

The chain uses TRBV9 and TRBJ1-2; D is ambiguous. Trimming removed 0 bases from V and 0 bases from J, with 12 bases in between. Germline values: CDR1 SGDLS, CDR2 YYNGEE. The CDR3 consists of 16 residues. The CDR3, as DNA: TGTGCCAGCAGCGTAGATCCGAGAACAGCTAACTATGGCTACACCTTC. This codes for CASSVDPRTANYGYTF.

V usage is TRBV5-8 and J usage is TRBJ1-4, with 9 bases aligning to TRBD1. Per germline, CDR1 SGHTS and CDR2 YDEGEE. The CDR3 length is 17 residues. V lost 3 bases to trimming and J lost 0 bases; unmatched junction nucleotides: 6. The CDR3 DNA reads TGTGCCAGCAGCTGGGGACAGGGAACTGCAACTAATGAAAAACTGTTTTTT. Translating gives CASSWGQGTATNEKLFF.

V and J are TRBV4-1 and TRBJ1-3; maybe TRBD1 (6 bases). The germline V and J ends were trimmed by 2 bases and 4 bases, with 18 bases remaining between them. The CDR3 has 17 residues. Germline V gene lookup returns CDR1 MGHRA and CDR2 YSYEKL. The DNA for the CDR3 is TGCGCCAGCAGCCAACCCCTACCCGACAGGAGCGGAAACACCATATATTTT. Residues: CASSQPLPDRSGNTIYF.